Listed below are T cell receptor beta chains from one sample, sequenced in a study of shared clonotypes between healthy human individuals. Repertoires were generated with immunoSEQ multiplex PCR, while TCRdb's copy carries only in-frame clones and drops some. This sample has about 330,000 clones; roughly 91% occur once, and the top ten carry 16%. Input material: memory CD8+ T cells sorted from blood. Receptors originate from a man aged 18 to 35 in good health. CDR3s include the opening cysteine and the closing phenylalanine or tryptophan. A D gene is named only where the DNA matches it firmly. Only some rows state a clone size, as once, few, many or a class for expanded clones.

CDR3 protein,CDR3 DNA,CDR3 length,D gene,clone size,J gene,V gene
CASRSKNHEQYF,TGTGCCAGCCGCTCGAAGAACCACGAGCAGTACTTC,12,NA,NA,TRBJ2-7,TRBV7-9
CASSVGGNNQPQHF,TGTGCCAGCAGCGTAGGAGGGAATAATCAGCCCCAGCATTTT,14,NA,NA,TRBJ1-5,TRBV9
CASSWVGGNQPQHF,TGTGCCAGCAGTTGGGTTGGAGGTAATCAGCCCCAGCATTTT,14,NA,NA,TRBJ1-5,TRBV27
CASSEGLAGLYEQYF,TGTGCCAGCAGTGAGGGACTAGCGGGGCTCTACGAGCAGTACTTC,15,TRBD2,NA,TRBJ2-7,TRBV2
CSVVSTGEQFF,TGCAGCGTTGTGTCAACTGGTGAGCAGTTCTTC,11,NA,NA,TRBJ2-1,TRBV29-1
CASSQGALGTEAFF,TGCGCCAGCAGCCAGGGGGCGCTGGGCACTGAAGCTTTCTTT,14,NA,few,TRBJ1-1,TRBV4-1
CASSSETYEQYF,TGTGCCAGCAGCTCTGAGACCTACGAGCAGTACTTC,12,NA,NA,TRBJ2-7,TRBV5-6
CASSQEQAGELFF,TGCGCCAGCAGCCAGGAACAGGCCGGGGAGCTGTTTTTT,13,NA,many,TRBJ2-2,TRBV4-1
CASRGVGANTEAFF,TGTGCCAGCAGAGGTGTTGGGGCGAACACTGAAGCTTTCTTT,14,NA,NA,TRBJ1-1,TRBV2
CASSPSPPTGEQFF,TGTGCCAGCAGCCCCTCCCCTCCGACGGGTGAGCAGTTCTTC,14,NA,NA,TRBJ2-1,TRBV13
CASSYQSRQSYEQYF,TGTGCCAGCAGTTACCAAAGCAGGCAGTCCTACGAGCAGTACTTC,15,NA,NA,TRBJ2-7,TRBV6-6
CASRAIRRIANYGYTF,TGCGCCAGCAGAGCTATCAGACGGATAGCTAACTATGGCTACACCTTC,16,NA,NA,TRBJ1-2,TRBV5-1
CASSLVTGGKDTQYF,TGTGCCAGCAGCTTAGTAACAGGGGGGAAAGATACGCAGTATTTT,15,TRBD1,NA,TRBJ2-3,TRBV7-8
CASSLAQGKQPQHF,TGTGCCAGCAGCTTGGCACAGGGGAAACAGCCCCAGCATTTT,14,TRBD1,NA,TRBJ1-5,TRBV5-8
CASSSPLEGAEDTQYF,TGTGCCAGCAGTTCTCCGTTAGAAGGGGCCGAAGATACGCAGTATTTT,16,NA,NA,TRBJ2-3,TRBV28
CASSSTDLDNEQFF,TGTGCCAGCAGCTCAACGGACCTCGACAATGAGCAGTTCTTC,14,NA,NA,TRBJ2-1,TRBV11-3
CAWSARESNNEQFF,TGTGCCTGGAGTGCCCGGGAGTCGAACAATGAGCAGTTCTTC,14,NA,NA,TRBJ2-1,TRBV30
CASSPGQGLYNEQFF,TGTGCCAGCAGCCCGGGACAGGGTTTATACAATGAGCAGTTCTTC,15,TRBD1,NA,TRBJ2-1,TRBV7-9
CASSGWGLASRETQYF,TGTGCCAGCAGCGGCTGGGGACTAGCGTCCCGGGAGACCCAGTACTTC,16,TRBD2,NA,TRBJ2-5,TRBV9
CALAGGDEQYF,TGTGCCCTGGCGGGGGGGGACGAGCAGTACTTC,11,TRBD2,NA,TRBJ2-7,TRBV30
CASSPGWPYEQYF,TGTGCCAGCAGTCCAGGGTGGCCCTACGAGCAGTACTTC,13,NA,once,TRBJ2-7,TRBV27
CASSPGFSYEQYF,TGTGCCAGCAGTCCAGGTTTCTCCTACGAGCAGTACTTC,13,NA,NA,TRBJ2-7,TRBV28
CAIQGEDTQYF,TGCGCCATACAGGGGGAGGATACGCAGTATTTT,11,TRBD1,NA,TRBJ2-3,TRBV10-1
CASSLPSGSYNEQFF,TGTGCCAGCAGCTTGCCTAGCGGGAGTTACAATGAGCAGTTCTTC,15,TRBD2,NA,TRBJ2-1,TRBV5-4
CASSATAGDNGYGYTF,TGTGCCAGCAGCGCCACCGCGGGGGATAACGGCTATGGCTACACCTTC,16,NA,once,TRBJ1-2,TRBV9
CASSEGDRVVKNIQYF,TGTGCCAGCAGTGAGGGTGACAGGGTAGTCAAAAACATTCAGTACTTC,16,TRBD1,NA,TRBJ2-4,TRBV6-1
CASSLDRGLETQYF,TGCGCCAGCAGCTTGGATCGCGGTTTGGAGACCCAGTACTTC,14,NA,NA,TRBJ2-5,TRBV5-1
CASSPRDDSYEQYF,TGTGCCAGCAGCCCCCGGGACGACTCCTACGAGCAGTACTTC,14,NA,NA,TRBJ2-7,TRBV9
CSVVSMNTEAFF,TGCAGCGTTGTTAGCATGAACACTGAAGCTTTCTTT,12,NA,NA,TRBJ1-1,TRBV29-1